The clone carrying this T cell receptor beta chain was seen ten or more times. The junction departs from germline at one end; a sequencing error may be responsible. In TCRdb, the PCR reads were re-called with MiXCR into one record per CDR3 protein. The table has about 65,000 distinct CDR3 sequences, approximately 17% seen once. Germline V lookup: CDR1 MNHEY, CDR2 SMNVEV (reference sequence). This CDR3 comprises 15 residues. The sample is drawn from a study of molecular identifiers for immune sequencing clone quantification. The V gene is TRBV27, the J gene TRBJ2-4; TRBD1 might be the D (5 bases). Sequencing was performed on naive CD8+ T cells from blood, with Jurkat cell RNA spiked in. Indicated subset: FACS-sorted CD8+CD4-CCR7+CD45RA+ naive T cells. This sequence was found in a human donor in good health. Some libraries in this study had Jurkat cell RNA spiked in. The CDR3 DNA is TGTACCAGCAGTTCTCAAGGGGCAGCCAAAAACATTCAGTACTTC. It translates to CTSSSQGAAKNIQYF.